This T cell receptor (beta chain) was identified in a study of blood T cell repertoires in COVID-19. J was trimmed by 0 bases and V by 4 bases; bases with no gene match: 6. In germline, CDR1 is KGHDR, CDR2 SFDVKD. This CDR3 contains 17 residues. This clone was found once. Per the original data handling: Quantification of nucleated cells was approximated via reference gene primer amplification. Assay used: immunoSEQ multiplex PCR; TCRdb lists only in-frame clones, some missing. D and trimming were read from the DNA, whereas the V and J calls and clone size are those reported in that table. The sample carries under 60,000 clones, approximately 88% recorded once.

The J gene is TRBJ2-2, the V gene TRBV24-1; 8 bases line up with TRBD2. The receptor was derived from a human donor with active COVID-19. The donor label of this sample is uncertain. The material sequenced was peripheral blood. The CDR3 bases are TGTGCCACCAGTGACCCTCGGGGGGGAACGAACACCGGGGAGCTGTTTTTT. Residues: CATSDPRGGTNTGELFF.